This paragraph reports one T cell receptor beta chain. No antigen is known for it. This specimen comes from a study of blood T cells in healthy people across ages. General study points: In older individuals, TCR beta diversity per million T cells was lower, falling roughly linearly with age.

Through a sample-barcoded 5' primer and a J-beta primer mix, a second PCR was run for roughly 7 to 11 cycles. TCRdb reprocessed the 5' RACE reads with MiXCR, giving one entry per CDR3 protein. The profile covers some 900,000 distinct CDR3 sequences, with 40% to 60% appearing a single time and around 15% taken by the ten largest. CDR3 size: 12 residues. CDR1 is MNHNS and CDR2 is SASEGT in the germline V gene. Trimming pared 3 bases from V and 4 bases from J, leaving 5 bases between. V and J are TRBV6-1 and TRBJ2-3; D is possibly TRBD2 (5 bases). The sequence was obtained from a man aged 25 to 40 in good health. The sample comprised blood. CDR3 amino acids: CASSDSADTQYF. Written as DNA, the CDR3 is TGTGCCAGCAGTGATAGCGCAGATACGCAGTATTTT.